Described below is a single T cell receptor beta chain sequence and its context. Germline CDR1 and CDR2: MNHEY and SVGAGI. With 7 bases removed from V and 7 bases from J, the gap between germline ends came to 19 bases. The CDR3 sequence is 15 residues long. This entry comes from a study of blood T cell repertoires in COVID-19. For the study at large: Acute and convalescent COVID-19 specimens originated in the United States, Italy and Spain. Sample material is recorded as cDNA or gDNA derived from T cells, B-cell-depleted T cells, or PBMCs.

Per the study methods: Estimation of nucleated cell counts relied on the amplification of reference gene primers. Profiled with immunoSEQ multiplex PCR; TCRdb holds only in-frame clones, not every one. V and J calls and clone size follow that table, whereas D and trimming were derived from the DNA. The sample yields approximately 100,000 clones, approximately 80% seen once. The sequenced material came from peripheral blood. The V and J genes are TRBV6-5 and TRBJ1-4; possible D gene TRBD1, 6 bases. This TCR was recovered from a man aged 65-85 years with acute or convalescent COVID-19. As DNA, the CDR3 is TGTGCCAGCACCCTGCTGGGGGGGCCCGGTGAAAAACTGTTTTTT. It translates to CASTLLGGPGEKLFF.